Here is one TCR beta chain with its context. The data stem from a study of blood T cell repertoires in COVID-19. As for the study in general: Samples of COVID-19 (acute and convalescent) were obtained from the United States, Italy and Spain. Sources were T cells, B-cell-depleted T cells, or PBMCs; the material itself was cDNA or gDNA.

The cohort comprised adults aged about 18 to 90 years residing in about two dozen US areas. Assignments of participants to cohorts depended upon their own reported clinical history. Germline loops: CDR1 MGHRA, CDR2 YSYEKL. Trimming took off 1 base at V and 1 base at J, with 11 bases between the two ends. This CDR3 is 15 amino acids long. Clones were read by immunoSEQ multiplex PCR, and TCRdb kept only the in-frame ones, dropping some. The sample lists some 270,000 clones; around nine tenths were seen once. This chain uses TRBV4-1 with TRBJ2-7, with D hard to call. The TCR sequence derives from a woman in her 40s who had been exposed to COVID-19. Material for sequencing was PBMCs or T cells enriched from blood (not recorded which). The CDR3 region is CASSQGGLHSYEQYF. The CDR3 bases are TGCGCCAGCAGCCAAGGTGGGCTTCATTCCTACGAGCAGTACTTC.